A few counts support the clone carrying this TCR beta chain. Researchers defined stable Graves' hyperthyroidism as no ophthalmopathy progression within 18 months. Diagnoses rested on clinical symptoms, serum thyroxine and TRAb, thyroid ultrasound and orbital computed tomography. This record belongs to a study of T cells in Graves' hyperthyroidism and ophthalmopathy. Trimming removed 6 bases from V and 2 bases from J, with 14 bases in between. Germline V gene lookup returns CDR1 MNHNS and CDR2 SASEGT. There are 15 residues in the CDR3. The CDR3 regions of TCR beta were amplified from RNA transcripts. First-round RT-PCR of the TCR CDR3 relied on the HTBI primer set. Using its own MiXCR run on the multiplex PCR reads, TCRdb lists one record per CDR3 protein. The sample has more than 650,000 distinct CDR3 sequences; 14% are singletons.

The rearrangement uses TRBV6-1 and TRBJ1-5; D perhaps matches TRBD1 (5 bases). The clonotype originates from a woman between 18 and 29 years old with Graves' hyperthyroidism. The sequenced sample was blood. CDR3 in DNA: TGTGCCAGCAGCAACCAGGGAAGTGGCAATCAGCCCCAGCATTTT. Its translation is CASSNQGSGNQPQHF.